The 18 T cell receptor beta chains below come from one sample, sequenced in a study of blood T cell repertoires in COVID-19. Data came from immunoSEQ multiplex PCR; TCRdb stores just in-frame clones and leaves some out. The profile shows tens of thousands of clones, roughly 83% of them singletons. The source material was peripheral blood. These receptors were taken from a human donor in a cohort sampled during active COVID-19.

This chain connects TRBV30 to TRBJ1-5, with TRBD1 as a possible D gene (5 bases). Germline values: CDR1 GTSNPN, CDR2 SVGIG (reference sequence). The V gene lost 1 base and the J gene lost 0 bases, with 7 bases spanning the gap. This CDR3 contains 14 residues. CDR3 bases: TGTGCCTGGAGTGAGGGGCATAGCAATCAGCCCCAGCATTTT. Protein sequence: CAWSEGHSNQPQHF.

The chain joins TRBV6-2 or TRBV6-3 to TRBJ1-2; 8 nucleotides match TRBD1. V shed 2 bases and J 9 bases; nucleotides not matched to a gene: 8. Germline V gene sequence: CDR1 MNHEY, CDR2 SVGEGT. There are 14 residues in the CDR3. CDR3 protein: CASSYTGQGLSYTF. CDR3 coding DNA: TGTGCCAGCAGTTACACCGGACAGGGACTTAGCTACACCTTC.

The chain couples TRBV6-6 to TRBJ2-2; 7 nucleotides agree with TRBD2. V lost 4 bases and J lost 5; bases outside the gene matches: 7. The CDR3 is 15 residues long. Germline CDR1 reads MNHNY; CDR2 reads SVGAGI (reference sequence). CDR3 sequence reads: CASSWEGEDTGELFF. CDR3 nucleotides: TGTGCCAGCAGTTGGGAGGGAGAGGATACCGGGGAGCTGTTTTTT.

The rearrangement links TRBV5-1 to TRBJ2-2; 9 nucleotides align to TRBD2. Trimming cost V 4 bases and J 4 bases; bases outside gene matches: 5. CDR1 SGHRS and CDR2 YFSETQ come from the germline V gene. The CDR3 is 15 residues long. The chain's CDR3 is CASSRSGRGTGELFF. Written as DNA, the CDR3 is TGCGCCAGCAGCCGTAGCGGGAGAGGCACCGGGGAGCTGTTTTTT.

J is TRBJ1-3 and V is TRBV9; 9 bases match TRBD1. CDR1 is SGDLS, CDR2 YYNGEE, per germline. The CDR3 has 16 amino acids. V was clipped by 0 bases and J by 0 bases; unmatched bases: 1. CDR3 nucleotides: TGTGCCAGCAGCGTAGTGACAGGGGGCTCTGGAAACACCATATATTTT. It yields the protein CASSVVTGGSGNTIYF.

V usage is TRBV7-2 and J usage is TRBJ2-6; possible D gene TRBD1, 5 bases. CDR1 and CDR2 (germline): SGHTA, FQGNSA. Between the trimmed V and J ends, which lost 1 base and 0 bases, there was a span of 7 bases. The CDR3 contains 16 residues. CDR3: CASSLEGASGANVLTF. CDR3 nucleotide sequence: TGTGCCAGCAGCTTAGAAGGGGCCTCTGGGGCCAACGTCCTGACTTTC.

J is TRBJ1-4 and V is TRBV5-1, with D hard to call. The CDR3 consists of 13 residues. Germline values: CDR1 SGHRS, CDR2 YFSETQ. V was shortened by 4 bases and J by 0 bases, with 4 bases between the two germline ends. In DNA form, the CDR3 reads TGCGCCAGCAGCCGCGCAACTAATGAAAAACTGTTTTTT. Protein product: CASSRATNEKLFF.

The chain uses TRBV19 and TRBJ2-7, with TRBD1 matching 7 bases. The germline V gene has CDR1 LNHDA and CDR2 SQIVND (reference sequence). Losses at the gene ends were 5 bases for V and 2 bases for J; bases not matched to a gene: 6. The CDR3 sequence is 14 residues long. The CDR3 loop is CASSPGTAAYEQYF. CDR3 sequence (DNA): TGTGCCAGTAGTCCCGGGACAGCGGCCTACGAGCAGTACTTC.

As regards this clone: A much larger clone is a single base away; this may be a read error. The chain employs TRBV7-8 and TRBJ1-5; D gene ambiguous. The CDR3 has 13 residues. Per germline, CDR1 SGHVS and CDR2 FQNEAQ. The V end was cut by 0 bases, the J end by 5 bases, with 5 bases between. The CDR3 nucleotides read TGTGCCAGCAGCTTAGCCCCGGATCAGCCCCAGCATTTT. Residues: CASSLAPDQPQHF.

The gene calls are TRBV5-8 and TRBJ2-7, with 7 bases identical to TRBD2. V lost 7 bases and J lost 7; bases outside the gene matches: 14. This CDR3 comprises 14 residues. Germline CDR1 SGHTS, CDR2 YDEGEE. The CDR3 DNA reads TGTGCCAGCGAGCCATCTAGCGGACGGGGGGAGCAGTACTTC. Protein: CASEPSSGRGEQYF.

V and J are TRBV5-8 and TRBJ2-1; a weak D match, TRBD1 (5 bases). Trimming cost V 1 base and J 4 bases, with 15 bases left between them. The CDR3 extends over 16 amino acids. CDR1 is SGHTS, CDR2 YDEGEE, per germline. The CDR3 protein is CASSLSRAVIYNEQFF. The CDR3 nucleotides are TGTGCCAGCAGCTTGAGCAGGGCGGTGATTTACAATGAGCAGTTCTTC.

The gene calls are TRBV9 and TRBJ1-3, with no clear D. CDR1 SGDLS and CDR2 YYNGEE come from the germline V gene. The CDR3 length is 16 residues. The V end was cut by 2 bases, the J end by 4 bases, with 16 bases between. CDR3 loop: CASSVTGIPKGNTIYF. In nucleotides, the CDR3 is TGTGCCAGCAGCGTCACCGGGATCCCGAAGGGAAACACCATATATTTT.

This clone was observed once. The DNA for the CDR3 is TGTGCCAGCAGCTTAGCTTCAGGGGCTAGCGAGCAGTACTTC. Amino acids: CASSLASGASEQYF. The rearrangement joins TRBV7-6 to TRBJ2-7, with D possibly TRBD1 on 6 matching bases. In germline, CDR1 is SGHVS, CDR2 FNYEAQ. This CDR3 is 14 amino acids long. V gave up 0 bases and J gave up 6 bases, with 12 bases separating them.

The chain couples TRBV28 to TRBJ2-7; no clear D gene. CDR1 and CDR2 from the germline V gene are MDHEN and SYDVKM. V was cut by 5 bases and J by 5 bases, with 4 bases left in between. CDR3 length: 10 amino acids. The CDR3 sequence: CASSRNEQYF. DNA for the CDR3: TGTGCCAGCAGTCGTAACGAGCAGTACTTC.

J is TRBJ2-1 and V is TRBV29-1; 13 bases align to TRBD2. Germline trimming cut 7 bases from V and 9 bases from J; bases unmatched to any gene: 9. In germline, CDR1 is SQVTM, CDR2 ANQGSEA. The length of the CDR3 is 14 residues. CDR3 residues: CSAKLAGGPFEQFF. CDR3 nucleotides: TGCAGCGCCAAACTAGCGGGGGGGCCGTTTGAGCAGTTCTTC.

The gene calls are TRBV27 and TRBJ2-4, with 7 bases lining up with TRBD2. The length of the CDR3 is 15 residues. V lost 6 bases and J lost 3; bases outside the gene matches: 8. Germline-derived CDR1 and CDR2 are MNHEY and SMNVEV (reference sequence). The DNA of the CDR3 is TGTGCCAGCAGGATAACAGGACTAGTCAAAAACATTCAGTACTTC. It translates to CASRITGLVKNIQYF.

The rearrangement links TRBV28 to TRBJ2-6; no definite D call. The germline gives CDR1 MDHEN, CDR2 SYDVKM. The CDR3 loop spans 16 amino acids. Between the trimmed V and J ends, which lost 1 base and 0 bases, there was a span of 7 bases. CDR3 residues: CASSLFSNSGANVLTF. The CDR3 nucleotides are TGTGCCAGCAGTTTATTCTCTAACTCTGGGGCCAACGTCCTGACTTTC.

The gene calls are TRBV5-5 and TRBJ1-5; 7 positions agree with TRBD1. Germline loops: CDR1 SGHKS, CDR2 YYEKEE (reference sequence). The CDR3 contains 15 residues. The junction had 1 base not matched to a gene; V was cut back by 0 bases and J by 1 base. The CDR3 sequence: CASSLGRGSNQPQHF. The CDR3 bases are TGTGCCAGCAGCTTGGGCAGGGGGAGCAATCAGCCCCAGCATTTT. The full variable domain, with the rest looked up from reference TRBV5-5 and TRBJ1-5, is DAGVTQSPTHLIKTRGQQVTLRCSPISGHKSVSWYQQVLGQGPQFIFQYYEKEERGRGNFPDRFSARQFPNYSSELNVNALLLGDSALYLCASSLGRGSNQPQHFGDGTRLSIL.